This TCR beta chain was identified in a study of vaccination and CD4 T cells after COVID-19. Looking at the study overall: The convalescents were made up of six males and four females, two of whom were Hispanic. Post-vaccine sampling followed dose two by a median around 74 days (range 14 to 241).

The Oncomine TCR Beta short-read assay was what sequenced the DNA obtained from cultured CD4+ T cells. MiXCR was run by TCRdb on the PCR reads, yielding one entry per CDR3 protein. The table records about 19,000 distinct CDR3 sequences, around half of them present only once. This sample's treatment: roughly 11-day PBMC culture with coronavirus spike peptide pools or control peptides (ViraFEST assay). On day 3 and again on day 7, fresh IL-2 medium was used to replace half the medium. Germline V CDR1 and CDR2: SGHTA, FQGTGA. This CDR3 contains 14 residues. Unmatched junction bases numbered 10, after V lost 5 bases and J lost 10 bases. As concerns this clonotype: As yet, its antigen is unknown.

Source: CD4+ T cells from blood, cultured in vitro, taken after SARS-CoV-2 vaccination. The chain recombines TRBV7-3 with TRBJ1-1, with 10 positions matching TRBD1. The origin of this receptor is a human donor who had recovered from COVID-19. CDR3 amino acids: CASSIAPGQGRAFF. The CDR3 DNA follows: TGTGCCAGCAGCATTGCCCCGGGACAGGGGAGAGCTTTCTTT.